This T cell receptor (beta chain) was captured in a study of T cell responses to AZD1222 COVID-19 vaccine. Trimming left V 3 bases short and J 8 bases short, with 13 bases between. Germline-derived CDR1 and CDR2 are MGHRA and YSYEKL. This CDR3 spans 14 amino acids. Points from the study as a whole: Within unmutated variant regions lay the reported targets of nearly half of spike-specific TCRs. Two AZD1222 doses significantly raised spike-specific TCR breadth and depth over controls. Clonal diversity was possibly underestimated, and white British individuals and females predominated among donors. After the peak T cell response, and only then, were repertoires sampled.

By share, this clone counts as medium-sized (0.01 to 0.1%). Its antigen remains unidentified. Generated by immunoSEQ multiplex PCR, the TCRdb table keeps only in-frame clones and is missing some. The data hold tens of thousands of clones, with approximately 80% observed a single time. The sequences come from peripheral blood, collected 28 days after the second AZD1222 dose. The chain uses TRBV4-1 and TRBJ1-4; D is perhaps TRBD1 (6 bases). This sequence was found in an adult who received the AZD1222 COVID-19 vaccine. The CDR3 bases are TGCGCCAGCAGCCAGACAGGACGTAAGGAAAAACTGTTTTTT. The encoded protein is CASSQTGRKEKLFF.